The following is a T cell receptor (beta chain) sequence with its context. The ends were cut back, 5 bases at V and 10 bases at J, with 15 bases in the middle. CDR1 and CDR2 from the germline V gene are MNHNY and SVGAGI (reference sequence). This CDR3 comprises 13 residues. The source of the sample is a study of OX40 agonist ivuxolimab in advanced cancers. Turning to the study itself: Patients in the trial were receiving intravenous ivuxolimab every 2 weeks, at doses of 0.01 to 10 mg/kg.

Method: immunoSEQ multiplex PCR; TCRdb's copy keeps in-frame clones and lacks some. The sample yields roughly 80,000 clones, 90% to 95% seen once. Here the sequenced sample was CD4+ or CD8+ T cells sorted from blood, taken in a trial of the OX40 agonist ivuxolimab. The V and J genes are TRBV6-6 and TRBJ2-1; D is unclear. The source of this sequence is an adult with an advanced solid tumor such as melanoma, head and neck, liver or kidney cancer. CDR3 nucleotides: TGTGCCAGCAGTCCCCCGTTAGCCCGGGAGCAGTTCTTC. Its translation: CASSPPLAREQFF.